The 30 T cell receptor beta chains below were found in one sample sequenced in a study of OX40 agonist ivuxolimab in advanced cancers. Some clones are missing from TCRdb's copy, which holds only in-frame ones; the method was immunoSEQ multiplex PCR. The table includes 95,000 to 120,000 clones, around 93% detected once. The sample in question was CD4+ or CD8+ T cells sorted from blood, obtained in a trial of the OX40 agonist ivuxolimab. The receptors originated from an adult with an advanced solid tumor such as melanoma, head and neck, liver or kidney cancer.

For the CDR3, the DNA is TGTGCCAGCAGTCCACCGGGACAGGGGATCTACGAGCAGTACTTC. Its translation is CASSPPGQGIYEQYF. This chain connects TRBV5-4 to TRBJ2-7, with TRBD1 matching over 10 bases. The CDR3 length is 15 residues. With 5 bases clipped from V and 3 bases from J, the junction kept 8 bases outside the gene matches. Germline V gene data show CDR1 as SGHNT and CDR2 as YYREEE (reference sequence).

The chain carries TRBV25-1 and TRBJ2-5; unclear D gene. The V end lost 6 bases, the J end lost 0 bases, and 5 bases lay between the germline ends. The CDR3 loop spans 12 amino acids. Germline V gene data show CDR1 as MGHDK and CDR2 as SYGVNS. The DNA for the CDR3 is TGTGCCAGCAGGGGTTACCAAGAGACCCAGTACTTC. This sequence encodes CASRGYQETQYF.

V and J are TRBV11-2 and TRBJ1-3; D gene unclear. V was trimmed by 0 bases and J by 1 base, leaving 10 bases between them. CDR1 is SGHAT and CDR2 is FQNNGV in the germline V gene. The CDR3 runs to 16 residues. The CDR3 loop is CASSLDWSESGNTIYF. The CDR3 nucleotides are TGTGCCAGCAGCTTAGATTGGTCAGAGTCTGGAAACACCATATATTTT.

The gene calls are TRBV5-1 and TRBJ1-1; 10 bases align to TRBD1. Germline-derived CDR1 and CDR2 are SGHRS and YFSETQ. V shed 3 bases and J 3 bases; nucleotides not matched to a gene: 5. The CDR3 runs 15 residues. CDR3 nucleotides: TGCGCCAGCAGCTCAAAAGGGACAGGGGACACTGAAGCTTTCTTT. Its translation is CASSSKGTGDTEAFF.

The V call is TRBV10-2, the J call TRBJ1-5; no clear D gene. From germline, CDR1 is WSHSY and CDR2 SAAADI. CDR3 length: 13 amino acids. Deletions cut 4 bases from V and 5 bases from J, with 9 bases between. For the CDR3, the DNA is TGCGCCAGCAGTGGGGGATTGGATCAGCCCCAGCATTTT. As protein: CASSGGLDQPQHF.

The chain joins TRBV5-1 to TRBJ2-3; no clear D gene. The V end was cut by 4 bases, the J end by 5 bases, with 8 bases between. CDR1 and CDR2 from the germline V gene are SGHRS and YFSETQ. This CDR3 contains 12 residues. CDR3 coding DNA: TGCGCCAGCAGCCACGAGGTAGATACGCAGTATTTT. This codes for CASSHEVDTQYF.

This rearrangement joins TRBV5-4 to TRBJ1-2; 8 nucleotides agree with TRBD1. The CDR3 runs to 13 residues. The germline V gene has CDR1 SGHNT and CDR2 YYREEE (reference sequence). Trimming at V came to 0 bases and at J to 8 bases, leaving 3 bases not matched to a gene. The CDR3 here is CASSLAGGEGYTF. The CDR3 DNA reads TGTGCCAGCAGCTTGGCAGGGGGCGAGGGCTACACCTTC.

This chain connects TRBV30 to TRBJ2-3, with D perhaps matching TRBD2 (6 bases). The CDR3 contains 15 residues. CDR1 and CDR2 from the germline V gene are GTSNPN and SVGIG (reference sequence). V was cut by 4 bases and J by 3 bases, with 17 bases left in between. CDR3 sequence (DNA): TGTGCCTGGATTCGATCTACCGGGAGAACAGATACGCAGTATTTT. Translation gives CAWIRSTGRTDTQYF.

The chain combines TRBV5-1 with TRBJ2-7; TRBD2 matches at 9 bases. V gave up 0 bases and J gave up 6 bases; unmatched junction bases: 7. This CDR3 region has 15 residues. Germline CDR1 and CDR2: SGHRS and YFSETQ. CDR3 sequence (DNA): TGCGCCAGCAGCTTGGAGGGGACTAGCTCGAGCGAGCAGTACTTC. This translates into CASSLEGTSSSEQYF.

The CDR3 reads CASSRQESGGYTF. CDR3 sequence (DNA): TGTGCCAGTAGTCGACAAGAGTCCGGTGGCTACACCTTC. The V and J genes are TRBV19 and TRBJ1-2; D call uncertain. The germline V gene has CDR1 LNHDA and CDR2 SQIVND (reference sequence). The CDR3 length is 13 residues. The ends were cut back, 5 bases at V and 7 bases at J, with 14 bases in the middle. Supplemented by reference TRBV19 and TRBJ1-2, the full variable domain reads DGGITQSPKYLFRKEGQNVTLSCEQNLNHDAMYWYRQDPGQGLRLIYYSQIVNDFQKGDIAEGYSVSREKKESFPLTVTSAQKNPTAFYLCASSRQESGGYTFGSGTRLTVV.

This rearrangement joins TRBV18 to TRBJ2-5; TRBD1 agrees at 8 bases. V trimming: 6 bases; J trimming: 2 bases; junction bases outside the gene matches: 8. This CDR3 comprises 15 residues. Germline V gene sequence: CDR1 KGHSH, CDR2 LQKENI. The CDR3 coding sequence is TGTGCCAGCTCTCGTCGACAGGGGTCACAAGAGACCCAGTACTTC. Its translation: CASSRRQGSQETQYF.

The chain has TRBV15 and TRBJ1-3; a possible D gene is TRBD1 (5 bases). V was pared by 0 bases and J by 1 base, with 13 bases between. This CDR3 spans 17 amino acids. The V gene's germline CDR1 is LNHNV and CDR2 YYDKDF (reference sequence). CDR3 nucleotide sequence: TGTGCCACCAGCAGAGAAATTGGGGCAGGATCTGGAAACACCATATATTTT. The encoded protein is CATSREIGAGSGNTIYF.

The CDR3 region is CASSSGRGRPGAAFF. CDR3 nucleotide sequence: TGTGCCAGCAGCTCAGGCAGGGGGCGGCCCGGAGCAGCTTTCTTT. This chain connects TRBV7-2 to TRBJ1-1, with 8 bases matching TRBD1. This CDR3 is built from 15 residues. V gave up 4 bases and J gave up 10 bases; unmatched junction bases: 14. Germline lookup yields CDR1 SGHTA and CDR2 FQGNSA.

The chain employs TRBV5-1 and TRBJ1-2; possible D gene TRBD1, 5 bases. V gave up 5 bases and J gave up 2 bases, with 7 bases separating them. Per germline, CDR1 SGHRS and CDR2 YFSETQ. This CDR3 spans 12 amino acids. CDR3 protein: CASRQGNYGYTF. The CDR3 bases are TGCGCCAGCAGGCAGGGAAACTATGGCTACACCTTC.

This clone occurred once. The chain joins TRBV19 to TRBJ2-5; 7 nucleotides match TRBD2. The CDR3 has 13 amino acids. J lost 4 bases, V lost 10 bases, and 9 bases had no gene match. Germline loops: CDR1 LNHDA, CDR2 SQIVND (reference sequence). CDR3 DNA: TGTGCCACCAGGGACTACCTAACAGAGACCCAGTACTTC. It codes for CATRDYLTETQYF.

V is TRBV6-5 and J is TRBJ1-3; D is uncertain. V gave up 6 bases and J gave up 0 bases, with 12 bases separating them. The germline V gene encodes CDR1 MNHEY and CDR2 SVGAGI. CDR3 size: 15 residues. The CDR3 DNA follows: TGTGCCAGCAGGATGACCGGGGACTCTGGAAACACCATATATTTT. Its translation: CASRMTGDSGNTIYF.

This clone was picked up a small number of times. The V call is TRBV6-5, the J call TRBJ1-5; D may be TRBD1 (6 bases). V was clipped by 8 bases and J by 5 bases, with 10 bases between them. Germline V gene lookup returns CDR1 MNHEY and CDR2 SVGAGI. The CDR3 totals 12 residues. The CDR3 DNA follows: TGTGCCAGCGGACAGAATGATCAGCCCCAGCATTTT. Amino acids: CASGQNDQPQHF.

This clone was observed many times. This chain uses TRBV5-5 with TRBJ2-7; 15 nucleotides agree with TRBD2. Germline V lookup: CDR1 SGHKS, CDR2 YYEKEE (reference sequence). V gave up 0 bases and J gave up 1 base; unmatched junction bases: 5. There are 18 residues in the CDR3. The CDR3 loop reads CASSLAGTSGRYSYEQYF. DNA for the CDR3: TGTGCCAGCAGCTTGGCGGGGACTAGCGGGAGGTATTCCTACGAGCAGTACTTC.

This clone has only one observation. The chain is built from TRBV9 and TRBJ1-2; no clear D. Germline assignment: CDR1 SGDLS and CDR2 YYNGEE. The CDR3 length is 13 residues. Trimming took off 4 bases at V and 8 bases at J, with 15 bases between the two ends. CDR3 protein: CASSPGGFWGYTF. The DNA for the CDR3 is TGTGCCAGCAGCCCTGGCGGATTTTGGGGCTACACCTTC. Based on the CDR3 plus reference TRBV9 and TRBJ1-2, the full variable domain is DSGVTQTPKHLITATGQRVTLRCSPRSGDLSVYWYQQSLDQGLQFLIQYYNGEERAKGNILERFSAQQFPDLHSELNLSSLELGDSALYFCASSPGGFWGYTFGSGTRLTVV.

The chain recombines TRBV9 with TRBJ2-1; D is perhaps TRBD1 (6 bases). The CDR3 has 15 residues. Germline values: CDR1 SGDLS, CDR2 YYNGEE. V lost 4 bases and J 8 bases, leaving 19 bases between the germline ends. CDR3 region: CASSLDGQPRDEQFF. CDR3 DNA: TGTGCCAGCAGCCTCGACGGACAGCCACGCGATGAGCAGTTCTTC.

CDR3 sequence (DNA): TGTGCCAGCAGTTCCGGACAGGGCGGGGATCAGCCCCAGCATTTT. The encoded protein is CASSSGQGGDQPQHF. J is TRBJ1-5 and V is TRBV6-5; 8 bases align to TRBD1. Germline lookup yields CDR1 MNHEY and CDR2 SVGAGI. The CDR3 sequence is 15 residues long. The trim removed 4 bases at V and 5 bases at J, leaving 7 bases unmatched.

The CDR3 DNA sequence: TGTGCCAGCAGACCGGGACTAGCGTCAGATACGCAGTATTTT. It encodes CASRPGLASDTQYF. The chain combines TRBV7-8 with TRBJ2-3; 10 bases map to TRBD2. Per the germline V gene, CDR1 is SGHVS and CDR2 is FQNEAQ. This CDR3 has 14 amino acids. Trimming at V came to 6 bases and at J to 4 bases, leaving 4 bases not matched to a gene.

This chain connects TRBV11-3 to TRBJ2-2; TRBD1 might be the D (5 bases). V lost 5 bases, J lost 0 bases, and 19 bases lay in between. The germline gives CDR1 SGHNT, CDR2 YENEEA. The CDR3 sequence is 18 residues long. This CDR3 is CASSGTNRWTPNTGELFF. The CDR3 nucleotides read TGTGCCAGCAGCGGTACGAATAGATGGACACCGAACACCGGGGAGCTGTTTTTT.

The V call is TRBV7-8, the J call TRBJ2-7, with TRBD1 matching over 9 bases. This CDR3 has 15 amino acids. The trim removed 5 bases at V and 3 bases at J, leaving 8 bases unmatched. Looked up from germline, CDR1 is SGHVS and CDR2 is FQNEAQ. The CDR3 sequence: CASSRNRDRVYEQYF. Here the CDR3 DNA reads TGTGCCAGCAGCCGGAACCGGGACAGGGTCTACGAGCAGTACTTC. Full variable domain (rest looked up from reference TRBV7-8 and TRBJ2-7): GAGVSQSPRYKVAKRGQDVALRCDPISGHVSLFWYQQALGQGPEFLTYFQNEAQLDKSGLPSDRFFAERPEGSVSTLKIQRTQQEDSAVYLCASSRNRDRVYEQYFGPGTRLTVT.

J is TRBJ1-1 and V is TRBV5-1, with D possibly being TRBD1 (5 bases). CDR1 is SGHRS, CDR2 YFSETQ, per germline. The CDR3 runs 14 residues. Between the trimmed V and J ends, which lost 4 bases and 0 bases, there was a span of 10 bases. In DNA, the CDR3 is TGCGCCAGCAGCCAGGGACTGATGAACACTGAAGCTTTCTTT. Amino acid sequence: CASSQGLMNTEAFF.

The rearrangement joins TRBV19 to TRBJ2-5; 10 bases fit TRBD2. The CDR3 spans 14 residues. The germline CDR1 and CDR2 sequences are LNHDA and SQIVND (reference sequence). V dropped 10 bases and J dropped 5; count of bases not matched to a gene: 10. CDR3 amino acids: CATSLAGDSETQYF. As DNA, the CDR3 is TGTGCCACCAGCCTAGCGGGAGATAGTGAGACCCAGTACTTC.

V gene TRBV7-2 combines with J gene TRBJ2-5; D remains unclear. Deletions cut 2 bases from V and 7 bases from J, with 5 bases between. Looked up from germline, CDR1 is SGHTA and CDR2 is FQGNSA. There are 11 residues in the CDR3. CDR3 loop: CASSLSATQYF. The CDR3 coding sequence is TGTGCCAGCAGCTTATCCGCGACCCAGTACTTC.

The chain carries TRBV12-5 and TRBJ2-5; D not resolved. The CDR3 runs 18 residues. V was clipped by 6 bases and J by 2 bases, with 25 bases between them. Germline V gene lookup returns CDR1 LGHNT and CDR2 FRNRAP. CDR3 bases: TGTGCTAGTGGCCCAGTATACAATCTCCCAGCCACACAAGAGACCCAGTACTTC. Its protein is CASGPVYNLPATQETQYF.

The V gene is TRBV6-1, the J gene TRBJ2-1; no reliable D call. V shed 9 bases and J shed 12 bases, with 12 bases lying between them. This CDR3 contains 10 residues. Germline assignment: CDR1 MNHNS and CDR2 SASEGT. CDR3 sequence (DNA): TGTGCCAGTTACACGGCCCCGCAGTTCTTC. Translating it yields CASYTAPQFF.

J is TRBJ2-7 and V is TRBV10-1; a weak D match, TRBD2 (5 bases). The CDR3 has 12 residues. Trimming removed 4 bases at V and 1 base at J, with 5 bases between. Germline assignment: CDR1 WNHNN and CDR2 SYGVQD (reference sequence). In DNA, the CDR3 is TGCGCCAGCAGTGGAGGGTCCTACGAGCAGTACTTC. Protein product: CASSGGSYEQYF.